The 13 T cell receptor beta chains below were found in one sample sequenced in a study of T cells in Graves' hyperthyroidism and ophthalmopathy. Regions amplified from RNA transcripts were the TCR beta CDR3 regions. Initially, a first-round RT-PCR of the TCR CDR3 employed the HTBI primer set. Each CDR3 protein gets one entry after TCRdb re-called the multiplex PCR reads with MiXCR. The table includes hundreds of thousands of distinct CDR3 sequences, around 15% detected once. The material sequenced was blood. These receptors all stem from a young woman with Graves' hyperthyroidism.

The table lists this clonotype with a few counts. This rearrangement joins TRBV12-3 or TRBV12-4 to TRBJ2-3; 9 nucleotides match TRBD2. The CDR3 covers 15 residues. With 3 bases clipped from V and 4 bases from J, the junction kept 5 bases outside the gene matches. The CDR3 DNA sequence: TGTGCCAGCAGTTTCAGCGCGGGAGGGGCAGATACGCAGTATTTT. Translation gives CASSFSAGGADTQYF.

This clonotype has at least ten counts. J is TRBJ2-5 and V is TRBV12-3 or TRBV12-4; D not resolved. The CDR3 is 14 residues long. Trimming took off 2 bases at V and 5 bases at J, with 12 bases between the two ends. The CDR3, as DNA: TGTGCCAGCAGTTTAAGTAGGGAATGGGAGACCCAGTACTTC. Translating it yields CASSLSREWETQYF.

This clonotype was seen repeatedly, ten times or more. This chain links TRBV12-3 or TRBV12-4 with TRBJ2-7; D may be TRBD2 (6 bases). The V and J ends lost 6 bases and 3 bases respectively, with 15 bases between them. The CDR3 runs to 14 residues. The CDR3 nucleotides are TGTGCCAGCAGCCTATCGGGACTTTACTACGAGCAGTACTTC. This sequence encodes CASSLSGLYYEQYF.

At least ten counts were recorded for this clonotype. This chain joins TRBV28 and TRBJ1-4; possible D gene TRBD1, 6 bases. The germline V gene encodes CDR1 MDHEN and CDR2 SYDVKM. The length of the CDR3 is 14 residues. V was shortened by 4 bases and J by 6 bases, with 12 bases between the two germline ends. CDR3 nucleotide sequence: TGTGCCAGCAGTTCCCCCCCAGGGGATGAAAAACTGTTTTTT. It codes for CASSSPPGDEKLFF.

The sample holds a few counts of this clonotype. The chain employs TRBV12-3 or TRBV12-4 and TRBJ1-2, with a tentative D call TRBD1 (5 bases). Trimming took 3 bases from V and 4 from J, leaving 12 bases between them. The CDR3 runs to 14 residues. CDR3 in amino acids: CASSFGRDLYGYTF. The CDR3 coding sequence is TGTGCCAGCAGTTTCGGCAGGGACCTCTATGGCTACACCTTC.

This clonotype was recorded a few times. V gene TRBV27 combines with J gene TRBJ2-3, with TRBD2 matching 7 bases. Germline V CDR1 and CDR2: MNHEY, SMNVEV (reference sequence). Trimming cost V 4 bases and J 0 bases; bases outside gene matches: 7. This CDR3 contains 16 residues. The CDR3 reads CASSSWASGSTDTQYF. In DNA form, the CDR3 reads TGTGCCAGCAGTTCCTGGGCTAGCGGAAGCACAGATACGCAGTATTTT.

Turning to this clonotype: A much larger clonotype is one base distant, so this may be a read error. The V gene is TRBV9, the J gene TRBJ2-2; no clear D gene. CDR1 and CDR2 (germline): SGDLS, YYNGEE. The V and J ends lost 4 bases and 1 base respectively, with 8 bases between them. CDR3 length equals 14 residues. The chain's CDR3 is CASSQWENTGELFF. The CDR3 DNA reads as TGTGCCAGCAGCCAATGGGAGAACACCGGGGAGCTGTTTTTT.

This clonotype was seen many times. J is TRBJ2-5 and V is TRBV9; D might be TRBD1 or TRBD2, each matching 5 bases. The germline gives CDR1 SGDLS, CDR2 YYNGEE. The ends were cut back, 0 bases at V and 3 bases at J, with 18 bases in the middle. The CDR3 has 17 residues. CDR3 nucleotides: TGTGCCAGCAGCGTAGCCTCACGTCCCCGAGGGGAAGAGACCCAGTACTTC. Its translation is CASSVASRPRGEETQYF.

This clonotype was seen at least ten times. The J gene is TRBJ1-2, the V gene TRBV13, with D unresolved. The CDR3 is made up of 15 amino acids. Germline V lookup: CDR1 PRHDT, CDR2 FYEKMQ (reference sequence). V was clipped by 1 base and J by 5 bases, with 14 bases between them. The CDR3 sequence: CASSLASIGYYGYTF. The CDR3 DNA sequence: TGTGCCAGCAGCTTAGCCTCTATAGGGTATTATGGCTACACCTTC. Looking up the rest from reference TRBV13 and TRBJ1-2 gives the full variable domain: AAGVIQSPRHLIKEKRETATLKCYPIPRHDTVYWYQQGPGQDPQFLISFYEKMQSDKGSIPDRFSAQQFSDYHSELNMSSLELGDSALYFCASSLASIGYYGYTFGSGTRLTVV.

This clonotype has just a few counts. The gene calls are TRBV30 and TRBJ2-3, with 8 bases lining up with TRBD1. Germline V gene lookup returns CDR1 GTSNPN and CDR2 SVGIG (reference sequence). V shed 5 bases and J 0 bases; nucleotides not matched to a gene: 7. This CDR3 region has 15 residues. The DNA for the CDR3 is TGTGCCTGGGGGCAGGGGGCTTTAAGCACAGATACGCAGTATTTT. Protein product: CAWGQGALSTDTQYF. Full variable domain (rest looked up from reference TRBV30 and TRBJ2-3): SQTIHQWPATLVQPVGSPLSLECTVEGTSNPNLYWYRQAAGRGLQLLFYSVGIGQISSEVPQNLSASRPQDRQFILSSKKLLLSDSGFYLCAWGQGALSTDTQYFGPGTRLTVL.

This clonotype was counted at least ten times. The gene calls are TRBV13 and TRBJ1-1; 7 bases agree with TRBD1. V lost 2 bases to trimming and J lost 6 bases; unmatched junction nucleotides: 9. Germline V gives CDR1 PRHDT, CDR2 FYEKMQ (reference sequence). CDR3 length equals 15 residues. The CDR3 nucleotides are TGTGCCAGCAGCTTACCCTCGACAGGGTCGCCTGAAGCTTTCTTT. It specifies CASSLPSTGSPEAFF.

This clonotype has a handful of counts. The genes are TRBV30 and TRBJ1-4, with 8 bases aligning to TRBD1. This CDR3 has 16 residues. Looked up from germline, CDR1 is GTSNPN and CDR2 is SVGIG (reference sequence). V lost 2 bases, J lost 0 bases, and 5 bases stayed unmatched. The CDR3 loop reads CAWSRDRGATNEKLFF. The DNA of the CDR3 is TGTGCCTGGAGTAGAGACAGGGGCGCAACTAATGAAAAACTGTTTTTT.

J is TRBJ1-1 and V is TRBV20-1; D is possibly TRBD1 (6 bases). This CDR3 region has 15 residues. V shed 0 bases and J shed 3 bases, with 14 bases lying between them. Germline CDR1 is DFQATT and CDR2 is SNEGSKA (reference sequence). The CDR3: CSARDKDSADTEAFF. The CDR3 DNA follows: TGCAGTGCTAGAGATAAGGACAGTGCAGACACTGAAGCTTTCTTT.